Below, 18 T cell receptor beta chains from the same sample are listed, as sequenced in a study. TCRdb reprocessed the RT-PCR reads via MiXCR and lists one record per CDR3 protein. The data contain around 700,000 distinct CDR3 sequences, 14% of them singletons. The sample consisted of memory CD4+ T cells from blood. The receptors derive from a female donor in good health, serving as a healthy control.

This clonotype was seen a handful of times. CDR3 protein: CASSAGVRGGIGKETQYF. CDR3 sequence (DNA): TGTGCCAGCAGCGCCGGGGTCAGGGGTGGAATAGGTAAAGAGACCCAGTACTTC. The chain uses TRBV6-1 and TRBJ2-5; tentative D call: TRBD1 (6 bases). The CDR3 is 18 amino acids. V dropped 6 bases and J dropped 3 bases, with 26 bases sitting between them. Germline V gene data show CDR1 as MNHNS and CDR2 as SASEGT.

This rearrangement joins TRBV27 to TRBJ2-1, with 10 bases aligning to TRBD2. The CDR3 is made up of 17 amino acids. The V and J ends lost 3 bases and 9 bases, in that order; junction bases with no gene match: 14. CDR1 and CDR2 (germline): MNHEY, SMNVEV (reference sequence). The DNA of the CDR3 is TGTGCCAGCAGTTTCATTACTAGCGGGGTAATCATGAGTGAGCAGTTCTTC. Translated: CASSFITSGVIMSEQFF.

The chain couples TRBV7-3 to TRBJ1-1; 12 bases fit TRBD1. The CDR3 has 17 residues. Trimming took 3 bases from V and 5 from J; bases not matched to a gene: 10. Germline V lookup: CDR1 SGHTA, CDR2 FQGTGA. The CDR3 loop is CASSLRGQGASRTEAFF. The CDR3 DNA reads as TGTGCCAGCAGCTTGAGGGGACAGGGGGCGTCGAGGACTGAAGCTTTCTTT.

This clonotype has at least ten counts. V and J are TRBV7-2 and TRBJ1-3; D gene ambiguous. CDR1 is SGHTA, CDR2 FQGNSA, per germline. V was shortened by 4 bases and J by 2 bases, with 6 bases between the two germline ends. CDR3 length: 13 residues. The CDR3 nucleotides are TGTGCCAGCAGCTCGAATCCTGGAAACACCATATATTTT. The encoded protein is CASSSNPGNTIYF.

The rearrangement joins TRBV28 to TRBJ2-5, with unresolved D. The V gene's germline CDR1 is MDHEN and CDR2 SYDVKM. V lost 1 base, J lost 4 bases, and 16 bases lay in between. The CDR3 runs to 16 residues. The CDR3 nucleotides are TGTGCCAGCAGTTTATTCGGCACATACCGGAGAGAGACCCAGTACTTC. This codes for CASSLFGTYRRETQYF.

This clonotype showed up many times. The V gene is TRBV7-2, the J gene TRBJ2-3; no clear D gene. Germline lookup yields CDR1 SGHTA and CDR2 FQGNSA. Trimming cost V 7 bases and J 3 bases, with 14 bases left between them. The CDR3 runs 14 residues. The CDR3 DNA reads TGTGCCAGCAACCGCCCAGCGCCAACAGATACGCAGTATTTT. Encoded protein: CASNRPAPTDTQYF.

This clonotype was found a few times. The V gene is TRBV5-5, the J gene TRBJ2-5, with 11 positions matching TRBD1. Germline V lookup: CDR1 SGHKS, CDR2 YYEKEE (reference sequence). The CDR3 covers 15 residues. V lost 4 bases, J lost 4 bases, and 6 bases stayed unmatched. DNA of the CDR3: TGTGCCAGCAGCGGGGGACAGGGGGTTGGAGAGACCCAGTACTTC. Protein sequence: CASSGGQGVGETQYF.

This chain links TRBV9 with TRBJ1-6; D might be TRBD1 (5 bases). This CDR3 is built from 13 residues. CDR1 and CDR2 (germline): SGDLS, YYNGEE. Trimming pared 2 bases from V and 5 bases from J, leaving 5 bases between. The CDR3 DNA is TGTGCCAGCAGCGTGACAGATAATTCACCCCTCCACTTT. Amino acid sequence: CASSVTDNSPLHF.

This clonotype was seen a handful of times. The gene calls are TRBV19 and TRBJ2-5; TRBD2 is a possible D gene (6 bases). Trimming pared 3 bases from V and 4 bases from J, leaving 12 bases between. From germline, CDR1 is LNHDA and CDR2 SQIVND (reference sequence). The CDR3 runs to 14 residues. This chain's CDR3 is CASSIGAGGETQYF. The CDR3 coding sequence is TGTGCCAGTAGTATCGGAGCCGGGGGAGAGACCCAGTACTTC.

The table lists this clonotype with a few counts. This chain links TRBV15 with TRBJ1-2; D unclear. CDR1 is LNHNV, CDR2 YYDKDF, per germline (reference sequence). The V end was cut by 0 bases, the J end by 4 bases, with 15 bases between. CDR3 length: 16 amino acids. CDR3 region: CATSRDYIRDSYGYTF. CDR3 nucleotide sequence: TGTGCCACCAGCAGAGACTACATACGGGATTCCTATGGCTACACCTTC.

This clonotype was counted between two and nine times. The chain links TRBV4-3 to TRBJ1-5; a weak D match, TRBD1 (5 bases). In germline, CDR1 is LGHNA, CDR2 YSLEER. This CDR3 has 15 amino acids. Trimming shortened V by 0 bases and J by 6 bases, and 12 bases separated the two germline ends. In DNA, the CDR3 is TGCGCCAGCAGCCAAGACGTCCAGGGAAGTCAGCCCCAGCATTTT. The encoded protein is CASSQDVQGSQPQHF.

The chain joins TRBV9 to TRBJ1-1, with D possibly TRBD1 on 6 matching bases. Between the trimmed V and J ends, which lost 2 bases and 2 bases, there was a span of 13 bases. Looked up from germline, CDR1 is SGDLS and CDR2 is YYNGEE. This CDR3 spans 15 amino acids. The CDR3 loop reads CASSVSTGFNTEAFF. CDR3 nucleotides: TGTGCCAGCAGCGTCTCGACAGGATTTAACACTGAAGCTTTCTTT. The entire variable domain, with the rest obtained from reference TRBV9 and TRBJ1-1, is as follows: DSGVTQTPKHLITATGQRVTLRCSPRSGDLSVYWYQQSLDQGLQFLIQYYNGEERAKGNILERFSAQQFPDLHSELNLSSLELGDSALYFCASSVSTGFNTEAFFGQGTRLTVV.

The V call is TRBV28, the J call TRBJ2-6; perhaps TRBD2 as D (5 bases). V was shortened by 3 bases and J by 1 base, with 10 bases between the two germline ends. The CDR3 sequence is 16 residues long. Germline values: CDR1 MDHEN, CDR2 SYDVKM. The DNA of the CDR3 is TGTGCCAGCAGTTTTTATCCGGGATCTGGGGCCAACGTCCTGACTTTC. Translated, it gives CASSFYPGSGANVLTF.

In its sample, this clonotype was seen a few times. The CDR3 sequence: CASSPDLIGYTF. Written as DNA, the CDR3 is TGTGCCAGCAGCCCCGACCTCATTGGCTACACCTTC. The V gene is TRBV3-1, the J gene TRBJ1-2; no definite D call. CDR1 and CDR2 (germline): LGHDT, YNNKEL (reference sequence). V lost 4 bases to trimming and J lost 7 bases, with 10 bases between them. The length of the CDR3 is 12 residues.

This clonotype has ten or more counts. The gene calls are TRBV29-1 and TRBJ2-1; D is perhaps TRBD1 or TRBD2 (5 bases each). This CDR3 region has 12 residues. Per germline, CDR1 SQVTM and CDR2 ANQGSEA. The ends were cut back, 7 bases at V and 5 bases at J, with 12 bases in the middle. Here the CDR3 reads CSGGRRNNEQFF. The CDR3 DNA reads as TGCAGCGGGGGACGCCGAAACAATGAGCAGTTCTTC.

This chain connects TRBV9 to TRBJ2-1, with 12 bases aligning to TRBD2. The CDR3 consists of 15 residues. V lost 1 base to trimming and J lost 6 bases; unmatched junction nucleotides: 2. In germline, CDR1 is SGDLS, CDR2 YYNGEE. In nucleotides, the CDR3 is TGTGCCAGCAGCGTATCACTAGCGGGAGGCAATGAGCAGTTCTTC. Amino acids: CASSVSLAGGNEQFF.

This clonotype came up a few times. The V and J genes are TRBV3-1 and TRBJ2-3; D is unclear. V was clipped by 5 bases and J by 0 bases, with 12 bases between them. The CDR3 extends over 15 amino acids. CDR1 and CDR2 from the germline V gene are LGHDT and YNNKEL (reference sequence). The CDR3 spells CASSIRAVSTDTQYF. CDR3 DNA: TGTGCCAGCAGCATCCGGGCGGTTAGCACAGATACGCAGTATTTT.

The sample holds a few counts of this clonotype. This sequence joins TRBV5-1 and TRBJ2-2; D unclear. Trimming pared 1 base from V and 1 base from J, leaving 11 bases between. The CDR3 runs 16 residues. Per germline, CDR1 SGHRS and CDR2 YFSETQ. The CDR3 loop reads CASSLFSAWNTGELFF. CDR3 in DNA: TGCGCCAGCAGCTTGTTTTCAGCTTGGAACACCGGGGAGCTGTTTTTT.